This T cell receptor beta chain was captured by sequencing in a study of cytomegalovirus exposure and HLA in healthy donors. General observations from the study: Fewer N-insertions (relative to the approximately 670-donor mean) were reportedly seen in an Asian-associated ancestry cluster in a later analysis. Among immune exposure information, only CMV serostatus was available. Differences between HLA loci emerged in a later analysis of TCR association rates, with DRB1 most and HLA-C fewest.

With regard to this clone: Its antigen is currently unknown.

PCR was performed using 60 Vbeta and 13 Jbeta primers. Measured with immunoSEQ multiplex PCR; TCRdb has only the in-frame clones, and not every one. Among roughly 230,000 clones, 92% were seen once, and the ten largest hold 1.7%. The length of the CDR3 is 14 residues. Germline V gene data show CDR1 as SGDLS and CDR2 as YYNGEE. V was clipped by 3 bases and J by 1 base; unmatched bases: 3. This sequence joins TRBV9 and TRBJ1-1; 7 bases map to TRBD1. Specimen: PBMCs. The sequence was obtained from a girl under 10 years old in good health and CMV-seronegative. The CDR3 sequence is CASSGGQKNTEAFF. The CDR3 coding sequence is TGTGCCAGCAGCGGGGGACAGAAGAACACTGAAGCTTTCTTT.